Below are 15 T cell receptor beta chains sequenced from a single sample in a study of OX40 agonist ivuxolimab in advanced cancers. Assay: immunoSEQ multiplex PCR; the TCRdb copy retains only in-frame clones and omits some. Among under 100,000 clones listed, around four fifths were seen once. This material consisted of CD4+ or CD8+ T cells sorted from blood, taken in a trial of the OX40 agonist ivuxolimab. The receptors derive from an adult with an advanced solid tumor such as melanoma, head and neck, liver or kidney cancer.

The chain couples TRBV19 to TRBJ1-5, with 10 bases lining up with TRBD1. J gave up 0 bases and V 3 bases, and 5 bases lay outside the gene matches. Germline assignment: CDR1 LNHDA and CDR2 SQIVND (reference sequence). The CDR3 has 17 residues. This CDR3 is CASSISGQGDSNQPQHF. CDR3 nucleotides: TGTGCCAGTAGTATTTCCGGACAGGGGGATAGCAATCAGCCCCAGCATTTT.

This clone was observed a handful of times. This sequence joins TRBV1 and TRBJ2-3; TRBD1 is taken as the D call from the table, unchecked against the DNA. TRBV1 is listed as a pseudogene. This CDR3 comprises 19 residues. The CDR3 here is CTSSQPPRVGQGRRNTQYF. CDR3 sequence (DNA): TGCACCAGCAGCCAGCCCCCGAGGGTGGGACAGGGAAGGCGGAATACGCAGTATTTT.

In this sample, this clone turned up once. This chain uses TRBV6-6 with TRBJ1-1; D is possibly TRBD1 (5 bases). V was shortened by 7 bases and J by 5 bases, with 14 bases between the two germline ends. The CDR3 runs 13 residues. From germline, CDR1 is MNHNY and CDR2 SVGAGI (reference sequence). The CDR3 DNA sequence: TGTGCCAGCACCTGGGGGGTGGAGACTGAAGCTTTCTTT. This codes for CASTWGVETEAFF.

A few counts support this clone. The chain couples TRBV11-2 to TRBJ2-3; TRBD1 agrees at 8 bases. J gave up 2 bases and V 4 bases, and 5 bases lay outside the gene matches. CDR1 and CDR2 from the germline V gene are SGHAT and FQNNGV. The length of the CDR3 is 15 residues. DNA of the CDR3: TGTGCCAGCAGCTCCAGGGGGCGCGACACAGATACGCAGTATTTT. The encoded protein is CASSSRGRDTDTQYF.

The chain employs TRBV7-2 and TRBJ2-5; D is ambiguous. This CDR3 spans 12 amino acids. Germline values: CDR1 SGHTA, CDR2 FQGNSA. V was trimmed by 5 bases and J by 9 bases, leaving 13 bases between them. This chain's CDR3 is CASSISSGPQYF. CDR3 sequence (DNA): TGTGCCAGCAGCATAAGCTCGGGCCCCCAGTACTTC.

The chain joins TRBV13 to TRBJ1-1; D gene uncertain. CDR3 length: 12 residues. Looked up from germline, CDR1 is PRHDT and CDR2 is FYEKMQ (reference sequence). V was pared by 0 bases and J by 7 bases, with 6 bases between. The CDR3 reads CASSLGGIEAFF. The CDR3, as DNA: TGTGCCAGCAGCTTAGGGGGCATTGAAGCTTTCTTT.

The gene calls are TRBV5-5 and TRBJ2-5, with 9 positions matching TRBD2. Germline values: CDR1 SGHKS, CDR2 YYEKEE (reference sequence). The CDR3 length is 18 residues. The J segment lost 1 base and the V segment lost 4 bases, leaving 14 bases of the junction unmatched. The chain's CDR3 is CASSRLSGGPPRQETQYF. The DNA for the CDR3 is TGTGCCAGCAGCCGCCTTAGCGGGGGCCCACCCCGCCAAGAGACCCAGTACTTC.

The rearrangement joins TRBV10-3 to TRBJ2-7; the D gene could be TRBD1 or TRBD2 (7 bases each). The CDR3 spans 16 residues. Between the trimmed V and J ends, which lost 0 bases and 2 bases, there was a span of 14 bases. Germline V gene lookup returns CDR1 ENHRY and CDR2 SYGVKD. In nucleotides, the CDR3 is TGTGCCATCAGTGAGTCAGGCAGGGGGAGGGCCTACGAGCAGTACTTC. It specifies CAISESGRGRAYEQYF.

The V gene is TRBV5-4, the J gene TRBJ1-6; no firm D call. With 0 bases removed from V and 7 bases from J, the gap between germline ends came to 8 bases. This CDR3 is built from 14 residues. Germline V gene data show CDR1 as SGHNT and CDR2 as YYREEE (reference sequence). The CDR3 DNA follows: TGTGCCAGCAGCTTGGACCAGGAAAATTCACCCCTCCACTTT. It yields the protein CASSLDQENSPLHF.

The J gene is TRBJ2-7, the V gene TRBV7-3; 15 bases map to TRBD2. Trimming took 0 bases from V and 7 from J; bases not matched to a gene: 10. Germline V CDR1 and CDR2: SGHTA, FQGTGA. This CDR3 region has 18 residues. Written as DNA, the CDR3 is TGTGCCAGCAGCTTAACTGGACTAGCGGGGGGGATGCCTCGAGAGCAGTACTTC. This codes for CASSLTGLAGGMPREQYF.

The chain links TRBV7-9 to TRBJ2-7, with 11 bases that match TRBD1. The trim removed 3 bases at V and 3 bases at J, leaving 4 bases unmatched. Germline V gene lookup returns CDR1 SEHNR and CDR2 FQNEAQ (reference sequence). This CDR3 comprises 15 residues. The CDR3 here is CASSFAGTGGYEQYF. CDR3 bases: TGTGCCAGCAGCTTTGCCGGGACAGGGGGCTACGAGCAGTACTTC. Based on the CDR3 plus reference TRBV7-9 and TRBJ2-7, the full variable domain is DTGVSQNPRHKITKRGQNVTFRCDPISEHNRLYWYRQTLGQGPEFLTYFQNEAQLEKSRLLSDRFSAERPKGSFSTLEIQRTEQGDSAMYLCASSFAGTGGYEQYFGPGTRLTVT.

This clone is a singleton in its sample. V gene TRBV6-5 combines with J gene TRBJ2-5; 9 bases match TRBD2. The V segment lost 0 bases and the J segment 6 bases; nucleotides outside the gene matches: 8. CDR3 size: 16 residues. Germline V gives CDR1 MNHEY, CDR2 SVGAGI. The CDR3 reads CASSYSGGGAIKTQYF. CDR3 DNA: TGTGCCAGCAGTTACTCGGGCGGGGGGGCCATTAAGACCCAGTACTTC.

A single count supports this clone. The rearrangement uses TRBV11-2 and TRBJ1-2, with a tentative D call TRBD1 (6 bases). V lost 1 base and J 7 bases, leaving 16 bases between the germline ends. Per the germline V gene, CDR1 is SGHAT and CDR2 is FQNNGV. The CDR3 runs to 15 residues. DNA of the CDR3: TGTGCCAGCAGCTTAGTCGACAGGCCGCTCGGTGGCTACACCTTC. Translating it yields CASSLVDRPLGGYTF.

The J gene is TRBJ2-2, the V gene TRBV7-2; a weak D match, TRBD1 (5 bases). Trimming left V 4 bases short and J 5 bases short, with 8 bases between. From germline, CDR1 is SGHTA and CDR2 FQGNSA. There are 13 residues in the CDR3. This chain's CDR3 is CASSYDSTGELFF. The CDR3 nucleotides read TGTGCCAGCAGCTACGACAGTACCGGGGAGCTGTTTTTT.

This clone came up once. The rearrangement joins TRBV7-2 to TRBJ2-5; perhaps TRBD2 as D (7 bases). Trimming took 4 bases from V and 4 from J, leaving 13 bases between them. The length of the CDR3 is 14 residues. Germline-derived CDR1 and CDR2 are SGHTA and FQGNSA. Here the CDR3 DNA reads TGTGCCAGCAGCTCCCCACGGGGGGCAGAGACCCAGTACTTC. The encoded protein is CASSSPRGAETQYF.